A single TCR beta chain is shown here with its context. These data are taken from a study of patients and donors after allogeneic stem cell transplantation. TCRdb fed the RT-PCR reads into MiXCR, producing one record per CDR3 protein. Counted here are more than 850,000 distinct CDR3 sequences, approximately 18% occurring once; the ten biggest clones make up 6%. The sample consisted of blood, either unsorted or a sorted T cell fraction (not recorded which). The sequence was obtained from a human donor who was either an allogeneic HSCT recipient or a stem cell or donor lymphocyte infusion donor (not recorded which). It is not recorded whose cells these are; they may come from a transplant donor.

The CDR3 loop reads CATSRTQGLSTDTQYF. DNA of the CDR3: TGTGCCACCAGCAGAACACAGGGGCTGAGCACAGATACGCAGTATTTT. The V and J genes are TRBV15 and TRBJ2-3; 7 nucleotides agree with TRBD1. The CDR3 is 16 amino acids. Germline CDR1 and CDR2: LNHNV and YYDKDF (reference sequence). J gave up 0 bases and V 2 bases, and 5 bases lay outside the gene matches.